The 10 T cell receptor beta chains presented below share a single source sample, sequenced in a study of Ad26.COV2.S vaccination and SARS-CoV-2 variants. The assay was immunoSEQ multiplex PCR, and TCRdb's table has in-frame clones only and misses some. The table lists some 340,000 clones, approximately 80% of them singletons. Treatment: about 20 received Ad26.COV2.S at low or high dose, single or two shots; 5 received placebo; per-sample allocation not given. Collection of samples fell on day 63 after the first vaccine or placebo injection. The sample consisted of peripheral blood, taken in a trial of Ad26.COV2.S vaccine versus placebo. These receptors all come from a person aged 18 to 59 who received the Ad26.COV2.S COVID-19 vaccine or a placebo.

The chain is built from TRBV19 and TRBJ1-5; TRBD1 matches 10 bases. Germline CDR1 is LNHDA and CDR2 is SQIVND (reference sequence). The V and J ends lost 5 bases and 6 bases, in that order; junction bases with no gene match: 4. The CDR3 consists of 14 residues. The CDR3 region is CASSPGTGVQPQHF. In nucleotides, the CDR3 is TGTGCCAGTAGTCCTGGGACAGGGGTTCAGCCCCAGCATTTT.

The chain links TRBV7-2 to TRBJ1-4; possible D gene TRBD1, 5 bases. CDR1 and CDR2 from the germline V gene are SGHTA and FQGNSA. The ends were cut back, 2 bases at V and 7 bases at J, with 14 bases in the middle. The CDR3 has 15 residues. The CDR3 nucleotides read TGTGCCAGCAGCTTATTTGGGGCAAGGGGTGAAAAACTGTTTTTT. Protein sequence: CASSLFGARGEKLFF.

J is TRBJ1-3 and V is TRBV5-1, with D maybe TRBD1 (6 bases). This CDR3 has 15 amino acids. V was shortened by 3 bases and J by 4 bases, with 14 bases between the two germline ends. CDR1 is SGHRS and CDR2 is YFSETQ in the germline V gene. The CDR3 region is CASSSDRLAGNTIYF. CDR3 DNA: TGCGCCAGCAGCTCTGACAGGCTAGCAGGAAACACCATATATTTT.

The chain couples TRBV3-1 (or the pseudogene TRBV3-2) to TRBJ1-2, with D maybe TRBD1 (5 bases). V lost 7 bases and J lost 4, with 13 bases in between. The germline V gene has CDR1 LGHDT and CDR2 YNNKEL (reference sequence). This CDR3 region has 13 residues. CDR3 in amino acids: CASNKKGAYGYTF. DNA for the CDR3: TGTGCCAGCAACAAAAAAGGGGCCTATGGCTACACCTTC.

The chain combines TRBV9 with TRBJ2-3; D is ambiguous. Germline V gene lookup returns CDR1 SGDLS and CDR2 YYNGEE. V was shortened by 4 bases and J by 5 bases, with 8 bases between the two germline ends. This CDR3 comprises 12 residues. The CDR3 reads CASSPNLDTQYF. CDR3 DNA: TGTGCCAGCAGCCCCAATCTAGATACGCAGTATTTT.

The rearrangement joins TRBV27 to TRBJ2-1, with D maybe TRBD1 (5 bases). Germline V gives CDR1 MNHEY, CDR2 SMNVEV (reference sequence). V was clipped by 4 bases and J by 5 bases, with 24 bases between them. The CDR3 loop spans 18 amino acids. CDR3 amino acids: CASSSYLRQTRLDNEQFF. The CDR3 DNA reads TGTGCCAGCAGTTCTTACTTAAGACAGACGAGGCTAGACAATGAGCAGTTCTTC.

This chain joins TRBV3-1 (or the pseudogene TRBV3-2) and TRBJ1-2; D is possibly TRBD1 (6 bases). Germline V CDR1 and CDR2: LGHDT, YNNKEL (reference sequence). CDR3 size: 13 residues. V was clipped by 1 base and J by 8 bases, with 11 bases between them. The CDR3 nucleotides read TGTGCCAGCAGCCAAGGGGGGCTAGGGGGCTACACCTTC. Protein product: CASSQGGLGGYTF.

The V and J genes are TRBV7-3 and TRBJ1-1; 7 bases match TRBD1. V lost 5 bases to trimming and J lost 5 bases; unmatched junction nucleotides: 11. The CDR3 is made up of 15 amino acids. The V gene's germline CDR1 is SGHTA and CDR2 FQGTGA. CDR3 sequence (DNA): TGTGCCAGCAGCCCCGCTCCCACACAGGGGACTGAAGCTTTCTTT. Its protein is CASSPAPTQGTEAFF.

V is TRBV6-5 and J is TRBJ1-5; possible D gene TRBD1, 6 bases. Germline V CDR1 and CDR2: MNHEY, SVGAGI. The CDR3 contains 15 residues. V gave up 6 bases and J gave up 0 bases, with 12 bases separating them. Here the CDR3 reads CASRSQGNSNQPQHF. CDR3 in DNA: TGTGCCAGCAGGTCACAGGGAAATAGCAATCAGCCCCAGCATTTT.

The chain has TRBV3-1 (or the pseudogene TRBV3-2) and TRBJ2-5; no clear D gene. V shed 3 bases and J shed 3 bases, with 17 bases lying between them. The CDR3 extends over 16 amino acids. Per germline, CDR1 LGHDT and CDR2 YNNKEL (reference sequence). The CDR3 nucleotides read TGTGCCAGCAGCCACCACTCAAGCACGAGCGAAGAGACCCAGTACTTC. This translates into CASSHHSSTSEETQYF.